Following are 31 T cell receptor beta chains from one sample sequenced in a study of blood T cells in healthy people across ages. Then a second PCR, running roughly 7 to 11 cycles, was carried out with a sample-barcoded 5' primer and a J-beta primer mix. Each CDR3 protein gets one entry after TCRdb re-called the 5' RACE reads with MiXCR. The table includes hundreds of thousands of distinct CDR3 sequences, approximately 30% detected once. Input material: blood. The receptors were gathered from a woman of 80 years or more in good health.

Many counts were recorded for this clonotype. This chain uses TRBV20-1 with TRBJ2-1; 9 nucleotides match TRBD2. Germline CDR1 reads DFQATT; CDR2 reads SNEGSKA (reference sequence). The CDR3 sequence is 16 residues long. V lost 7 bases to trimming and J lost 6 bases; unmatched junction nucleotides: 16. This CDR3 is CSVQTGGGAKTNEQFF. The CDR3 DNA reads TGCAGTGTTCAGACTGGCGGGGGGGCTAAAACCAATGAGCAGTTCTTC.

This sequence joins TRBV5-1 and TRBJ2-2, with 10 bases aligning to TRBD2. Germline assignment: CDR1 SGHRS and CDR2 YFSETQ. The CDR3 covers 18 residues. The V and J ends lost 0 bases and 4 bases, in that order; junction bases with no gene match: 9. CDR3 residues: CASSLASSGGYRTGELFF. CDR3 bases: TGCGCCAGCAGCTTGGCGTCTAGCGGGGGTTACCGCACCGGGGAGCTGTTTTTT.

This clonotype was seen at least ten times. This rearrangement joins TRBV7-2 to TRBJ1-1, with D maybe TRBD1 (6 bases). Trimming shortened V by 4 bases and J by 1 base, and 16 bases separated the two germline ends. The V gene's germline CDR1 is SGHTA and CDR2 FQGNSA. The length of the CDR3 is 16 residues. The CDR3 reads CASSWGTGGGNTEAFF. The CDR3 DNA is TGTGCCAGCAGCTGGGGGACGGGAGGGGGGAACACTGAAGCTTTCTTT.

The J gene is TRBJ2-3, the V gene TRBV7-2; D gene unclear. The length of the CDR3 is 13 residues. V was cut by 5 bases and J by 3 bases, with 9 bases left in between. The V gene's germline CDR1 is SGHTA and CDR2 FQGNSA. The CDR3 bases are TGTGCCAGCAGCATACAAAAGACAGATACGCAGTATTTT. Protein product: CASSIQKTDTQYF.

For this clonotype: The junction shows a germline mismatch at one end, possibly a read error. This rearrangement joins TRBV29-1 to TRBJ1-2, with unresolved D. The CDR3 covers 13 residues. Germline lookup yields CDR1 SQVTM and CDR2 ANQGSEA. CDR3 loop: CSAEDEGYYGYTF. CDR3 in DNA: TGCAGCGCTGAAGATGAAGGGTACTATGGCTACACCTTC.

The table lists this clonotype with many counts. This chain's CDR3 is CASSLKDRLNTEAFF. CDR3 coding DNA: TGTGCCAGCAGCCTAAAGGACAGGCTGAACACTGAAGCTTTCTTT. The chain recombines TRBV27 with TRBJ1-1; 7 nucleotides align to TRBD1. Germline V gives CDR1 MNHEY, CDR2 SMNVEV (reference sequence). This CDR3 has 15 residues. V lost 6 bases and J lost 0; bases outside the gene matches: 7.

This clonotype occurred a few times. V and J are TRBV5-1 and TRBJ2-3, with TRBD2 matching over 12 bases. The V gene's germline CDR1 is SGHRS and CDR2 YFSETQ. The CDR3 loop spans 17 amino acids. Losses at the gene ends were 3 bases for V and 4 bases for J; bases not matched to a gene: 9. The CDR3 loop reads CASSSGRPSGGADTQYF. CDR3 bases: TGCGCCAGCAGCTCTGGTAGGCCTAGCGGGGGGGCAGATACGCAGTATTTT.

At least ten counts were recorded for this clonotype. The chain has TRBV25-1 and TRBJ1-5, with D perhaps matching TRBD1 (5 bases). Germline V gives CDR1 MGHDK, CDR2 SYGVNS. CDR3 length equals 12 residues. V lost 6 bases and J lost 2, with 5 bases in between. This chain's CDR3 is CASRQGNQPQHF. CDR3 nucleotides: TGTGCCAGCAGACAGGGCAATCAGCCCCAGCATTTT.

In DNA form, the CDR3 reads TGTGCCAGCAGTCGCGCGACGGGGATGGATCCAGATACGCAGTATTTT. Its translation is CASSRATGMDPDTQYF. This chain links TRBV6-5 with TRBJ2-3; D is possibly TRBD2 (5 bases). There are 16 residues in the CDR3. Trimming shortened V by 5 bases and J by 4 bases, and 19 bases separated the two germline ends. Germline loops: CDR1 MNHEY, CDR2 SVGAGI.

Here the CDR3 reads CAISVGAGGTDTQYF. CDR3 in DNA: TGTGCCATCAGTGTGGGAGCGGGGGGCACAGATACGCAGTATTTT. V is TRBV10-3 and J is TRBJ2-3; 8 nucleotides align to TRBD2. Looked up from germline, CDR1 is ENHRY and CDR2 is SYGVKD. The CDR3 loop spans 15 amino acids. The junction had 4 bases not matched to a gene; V was cut back by 4 bases and J by 1 base.

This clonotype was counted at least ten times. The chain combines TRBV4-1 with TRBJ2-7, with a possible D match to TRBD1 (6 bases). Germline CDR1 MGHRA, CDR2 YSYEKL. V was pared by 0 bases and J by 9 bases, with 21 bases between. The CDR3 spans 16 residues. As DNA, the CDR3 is TGCGCCAGCAGCCAAGATCTCCTCCAGGGGAGTTCTGGGCAGTACTTC. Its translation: CASSQDLLQGSSGQYF.

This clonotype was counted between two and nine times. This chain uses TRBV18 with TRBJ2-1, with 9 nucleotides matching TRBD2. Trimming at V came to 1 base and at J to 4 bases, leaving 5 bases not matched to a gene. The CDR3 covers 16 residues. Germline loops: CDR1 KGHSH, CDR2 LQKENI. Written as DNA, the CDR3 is TGTGCCAGCTCACCACGAGCTAGCGGGGAGTACAATGAGCAGTTCTTC. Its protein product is CASSPRASGEYNEQFF.

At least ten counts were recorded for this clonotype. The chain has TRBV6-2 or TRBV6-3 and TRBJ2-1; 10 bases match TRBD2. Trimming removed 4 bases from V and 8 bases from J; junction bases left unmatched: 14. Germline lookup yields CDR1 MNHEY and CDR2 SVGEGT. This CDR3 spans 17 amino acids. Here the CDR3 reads CASSFTPAGGPGDEQFF. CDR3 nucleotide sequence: TGTGCCAGCAGTTTTACTCCAGCGGGGGGGCCGGGGGATGAGCAGTTCTTC.

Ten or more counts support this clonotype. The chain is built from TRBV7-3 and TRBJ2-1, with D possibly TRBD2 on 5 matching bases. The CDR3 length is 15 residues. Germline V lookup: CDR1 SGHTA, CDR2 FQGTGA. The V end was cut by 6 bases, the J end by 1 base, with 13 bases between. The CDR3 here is CASRMSGNSYNEQFF. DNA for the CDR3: TGTGCCAGCAGGATGTCGGGGAATTCCTACAATGAGCAGTTCTTC.

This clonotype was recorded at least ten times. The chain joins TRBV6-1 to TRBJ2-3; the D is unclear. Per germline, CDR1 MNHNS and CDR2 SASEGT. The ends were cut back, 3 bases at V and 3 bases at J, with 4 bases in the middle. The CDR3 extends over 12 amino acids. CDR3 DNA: TGTGCCAGCAGTGATCTGACAGATACGCAGTATTTT. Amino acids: CASSDLTDTQYF.

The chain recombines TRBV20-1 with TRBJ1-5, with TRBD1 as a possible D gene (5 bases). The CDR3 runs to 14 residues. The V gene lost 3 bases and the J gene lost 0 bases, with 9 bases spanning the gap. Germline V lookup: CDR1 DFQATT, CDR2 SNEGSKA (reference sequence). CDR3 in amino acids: CSASLDNSNQPQHF. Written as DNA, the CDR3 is TGCAGTGCTAGTCTGGACAATAGCAATCAGCCCCAGCATTTT.

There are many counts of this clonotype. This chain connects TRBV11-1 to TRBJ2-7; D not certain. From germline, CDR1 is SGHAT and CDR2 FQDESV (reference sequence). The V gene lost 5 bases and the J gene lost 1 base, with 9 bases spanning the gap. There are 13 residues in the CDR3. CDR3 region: CASSNPSSYEQYF. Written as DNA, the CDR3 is TGTGCCAGCAGCAACCCATCATCCTACGAGCAGTACTTC.

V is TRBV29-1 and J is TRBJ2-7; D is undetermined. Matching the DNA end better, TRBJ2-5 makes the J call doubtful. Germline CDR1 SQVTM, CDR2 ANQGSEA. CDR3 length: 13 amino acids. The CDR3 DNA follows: TGCAGCGTTAGACCGAGTTTGACGGAGACCCAGTACTTC. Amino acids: CSVRPSLTETQYF.

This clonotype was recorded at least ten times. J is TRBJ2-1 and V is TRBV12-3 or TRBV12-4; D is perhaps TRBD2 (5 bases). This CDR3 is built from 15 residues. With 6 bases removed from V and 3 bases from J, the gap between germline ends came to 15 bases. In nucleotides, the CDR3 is TGTGCCAGCAGCTATCCCGGGATCAACTACAATGAGCAGTTCTTC. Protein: CASSYPGINYNEQFF.

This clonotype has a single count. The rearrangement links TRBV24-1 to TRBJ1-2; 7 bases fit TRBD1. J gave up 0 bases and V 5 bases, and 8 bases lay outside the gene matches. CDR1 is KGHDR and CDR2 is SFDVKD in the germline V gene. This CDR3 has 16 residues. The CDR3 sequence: CATSATDREANYGYTF. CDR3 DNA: TGTGCCACCAGTGCGACCGACAGGGAGGCTAACTATGGCTACACCTTC.

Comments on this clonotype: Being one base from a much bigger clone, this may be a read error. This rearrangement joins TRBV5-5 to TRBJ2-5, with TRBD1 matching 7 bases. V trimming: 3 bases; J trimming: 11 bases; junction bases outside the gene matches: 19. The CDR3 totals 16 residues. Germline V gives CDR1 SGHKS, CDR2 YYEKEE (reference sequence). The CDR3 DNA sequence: TGTGCCAGCAGCTCCCCGTTCCGGGACAGATACCATGAGCAGTACTTC. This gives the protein CASSSPFRDRYHEQYF.

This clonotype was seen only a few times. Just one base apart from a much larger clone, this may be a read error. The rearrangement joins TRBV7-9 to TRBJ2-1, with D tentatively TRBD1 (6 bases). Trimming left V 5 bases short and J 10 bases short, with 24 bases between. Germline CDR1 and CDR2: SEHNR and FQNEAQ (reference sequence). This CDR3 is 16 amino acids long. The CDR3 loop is CASSAQGGIARYEQFF. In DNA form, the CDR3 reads TGTGCCAGCAGCGCACAGGGTGGTATTGCTAGATACGAGCAGTTCTTC.

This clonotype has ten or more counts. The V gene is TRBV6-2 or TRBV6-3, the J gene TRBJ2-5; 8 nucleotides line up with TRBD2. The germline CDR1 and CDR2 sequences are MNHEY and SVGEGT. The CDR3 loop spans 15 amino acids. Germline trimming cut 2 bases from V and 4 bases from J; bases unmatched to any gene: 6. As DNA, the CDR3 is TGTGCCAGCAGTTACCCCTCCGGGGGGGGAGAGACCCAGTACTTC. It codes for CASSYPSGGGETQYF.

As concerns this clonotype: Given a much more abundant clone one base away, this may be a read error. In DNA, the CDR3 is TGTACCAGCAGTTTCGGGACAGGGAACAATTCACCCCTCCACTTT. This sequence encodes CTSSFGTGNNSPLHF. The V gene is TRBV12-3 or TRBV12-4, the J gene TRBJ1-6, with 9 nucleotides matching TRBD1. This CDR3 contains 15 residues.

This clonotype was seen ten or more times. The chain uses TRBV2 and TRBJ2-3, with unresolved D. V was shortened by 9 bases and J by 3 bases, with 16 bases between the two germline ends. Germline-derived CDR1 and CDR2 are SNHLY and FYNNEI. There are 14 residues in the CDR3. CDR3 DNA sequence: TGTGCCAGTCGAGCATTACTTAGAACAGATACGCAGTATTTT. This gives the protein CASRALLRTDTQYF. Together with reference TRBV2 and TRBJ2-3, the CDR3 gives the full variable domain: EPEVTQTPSHQVTQMGQEVILRCVPISNHLYFYWYRQILGQKVEFLVSFYNNEISEKSEIFDDQFSVERPDGSNFTLKIRSTKLEDSAMYFCASRALLRTDTQYFGPGTRLTVL.

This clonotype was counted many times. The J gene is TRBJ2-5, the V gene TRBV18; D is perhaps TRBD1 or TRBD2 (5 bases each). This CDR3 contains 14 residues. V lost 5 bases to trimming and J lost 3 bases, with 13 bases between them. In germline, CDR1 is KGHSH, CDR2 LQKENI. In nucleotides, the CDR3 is TGTGCCAGCTCATGGACGGGGCCAGAAGAGACCCAGTACTTC. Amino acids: CASSWTGPEETQYF.

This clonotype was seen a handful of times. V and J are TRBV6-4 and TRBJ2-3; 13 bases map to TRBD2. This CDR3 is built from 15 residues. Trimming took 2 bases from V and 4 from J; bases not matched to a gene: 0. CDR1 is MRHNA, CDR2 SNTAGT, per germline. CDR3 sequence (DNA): TGTGCCAGCAGTGACACTAGCGGGAGGGCAGATACGCAGTATTTT. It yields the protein CASSDTSGRADTQYF.

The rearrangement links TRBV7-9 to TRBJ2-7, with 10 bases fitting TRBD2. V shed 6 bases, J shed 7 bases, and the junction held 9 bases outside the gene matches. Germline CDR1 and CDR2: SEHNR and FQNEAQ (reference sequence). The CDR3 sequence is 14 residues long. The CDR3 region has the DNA TGTGCCAGCAGATCCTTAGCGGGAGGAGGGGAGCAGTACTTC. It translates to CASRSLAGGGEQYF.

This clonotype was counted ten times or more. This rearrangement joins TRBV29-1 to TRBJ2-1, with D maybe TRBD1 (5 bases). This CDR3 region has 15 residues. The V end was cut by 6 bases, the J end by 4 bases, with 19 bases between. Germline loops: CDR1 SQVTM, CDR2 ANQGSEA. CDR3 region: CSVSGTGEKYNEQFF. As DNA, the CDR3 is TGCAGCGTCTCCGGTACAGGAGAAAAATACAATGAGCAGTTCTTC.

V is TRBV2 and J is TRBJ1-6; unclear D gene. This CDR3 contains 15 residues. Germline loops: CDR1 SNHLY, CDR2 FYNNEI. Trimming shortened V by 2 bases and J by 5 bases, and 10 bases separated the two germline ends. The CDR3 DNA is TGTGCCAGCAGTGAAACGCGGAATGATAATTCACCCCTCCACTTT. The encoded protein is CASSETRNDNSPLHF. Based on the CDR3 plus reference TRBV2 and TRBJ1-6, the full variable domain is EPEVTQTPSHQVTQMGQEVILRCVPISNHLYFYWYRQILGQKVEFLVSFYNNEISEKSEIFDDQFSVERPDGSNFTLKIRSTKLEDSAMYFCASSETRNDNSPLHFGNGTRLTVT.

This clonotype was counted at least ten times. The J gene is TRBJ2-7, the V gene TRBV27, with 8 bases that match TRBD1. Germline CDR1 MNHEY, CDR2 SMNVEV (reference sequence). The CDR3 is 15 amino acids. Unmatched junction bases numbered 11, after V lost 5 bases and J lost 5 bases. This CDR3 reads CASSPTPTGVHEQYF. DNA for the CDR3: TGTGCCAGCAGTCCCACCCCGACAGGGGTACACGAGCAGTACTTC.